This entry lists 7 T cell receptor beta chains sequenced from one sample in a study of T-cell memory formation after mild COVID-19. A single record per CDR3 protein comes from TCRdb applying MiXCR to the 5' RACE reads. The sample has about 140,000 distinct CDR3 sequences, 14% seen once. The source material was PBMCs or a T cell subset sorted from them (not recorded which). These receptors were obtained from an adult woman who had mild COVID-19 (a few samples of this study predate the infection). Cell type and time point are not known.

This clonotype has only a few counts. Here the CDR3 DNA reads TGTGCCAGCACCGGACAGGGCTACGAGCAGTACTTC. Translated, it gives CASTGQGYEQYF. V usage is TRBV27 and J usage is TRBJ2-7; 8 bases map to TRBD1. Germline loops: CDR1 MNHEY, CDR2 SMNVEV (reference sequence). Trimming at V came to 7 bases and at J to 3 bases, leaving 2 bases not matched to a gene. This CDR3 region has 12 residues.

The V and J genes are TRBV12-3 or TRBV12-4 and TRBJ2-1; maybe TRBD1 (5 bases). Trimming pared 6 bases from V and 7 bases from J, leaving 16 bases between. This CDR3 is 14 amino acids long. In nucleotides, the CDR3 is TGTGCCAGCAGCTCCCCGGTAGGGGTAAATGAGCAGTTCTTC. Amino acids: CASSSPVGVNEQFF.

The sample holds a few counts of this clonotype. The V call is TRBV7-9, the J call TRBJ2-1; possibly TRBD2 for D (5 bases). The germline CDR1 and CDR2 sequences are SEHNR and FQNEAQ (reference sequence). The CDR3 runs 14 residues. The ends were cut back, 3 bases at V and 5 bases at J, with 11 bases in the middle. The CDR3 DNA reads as TGTGCCAGCAGCTTCCCGTGGACTCACAATGAGCAGTTCTTC. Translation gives CASSFPWTHNEQFF.

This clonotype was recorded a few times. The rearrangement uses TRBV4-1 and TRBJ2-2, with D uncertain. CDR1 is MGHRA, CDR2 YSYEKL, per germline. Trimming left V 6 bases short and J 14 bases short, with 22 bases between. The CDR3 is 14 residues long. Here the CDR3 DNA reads TGCGCCAGCAGTCCCTCTGGGTCCAAGGGAAGCCTGTTTTTT. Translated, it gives CASSPSGSKGSLFF.

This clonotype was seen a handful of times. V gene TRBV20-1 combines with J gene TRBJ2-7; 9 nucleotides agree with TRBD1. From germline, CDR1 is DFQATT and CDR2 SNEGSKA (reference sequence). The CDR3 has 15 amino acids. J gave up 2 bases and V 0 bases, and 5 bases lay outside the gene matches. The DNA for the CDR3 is TGCAGTGCTAGAGATACGGGGACAGGGACCTACGAGCAGTACTTC. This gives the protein CSARDTGTGTYEQYF.

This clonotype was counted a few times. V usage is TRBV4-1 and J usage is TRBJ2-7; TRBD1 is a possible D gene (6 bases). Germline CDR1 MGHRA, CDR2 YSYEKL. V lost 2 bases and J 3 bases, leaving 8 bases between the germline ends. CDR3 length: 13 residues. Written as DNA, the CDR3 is TGCGCCAGCAGCCAACAGGGGAACTACGAGCAGTACTTC. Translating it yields CASSQQGNYEQYF.

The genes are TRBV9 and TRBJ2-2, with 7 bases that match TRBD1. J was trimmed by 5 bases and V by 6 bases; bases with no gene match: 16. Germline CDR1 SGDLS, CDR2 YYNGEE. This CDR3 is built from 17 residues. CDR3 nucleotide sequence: TGTGCCAGCACCTTAAGACAGGGCCAAGGTGATACCGGGGAGCTGTTTTTT. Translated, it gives CASTLRQGQGDTGELFF.